This T cell receptor (beta chain) was recorded in a study of blood T cells in healthy people across ages. This clonotype was detected only a few times. A J-beta primer mix and a sample-barcoded 5' primer were used in a second PCR of about 6 to 12 cycles. MiXCR, run by TCRdb on the 5' RACE reads, gives a single entry per CDR3 protein. Of 1,800,000 or so distinct CDR3 sequences detected, roughly 43% appear once; the ten largest clones hold approximately 22%. Extractions gave at least 6 micrograms of total RNA per sample. The receptor was isolated from a human donor in good health. The sample taken for sequencing was blood.

The CDR3 DNA follows: TGTGCCAGCAGTGACGTCGGCGGGCGCCCTGGCTACGAGCAGTACTTC. Protein: CASSDVGGRPGYEQYF. The rearrangement joins TRBV2 to TRBJ2-7; possible D gene TRBD2, 5 bases. V lost 3 bases and J 3 bases, leaving 18 bases between the germline ends. This CDR3 spans 16 amino acids. Per the germline V gene, CDR1 is SNHLY and CDR2 is FYNNEI.